The sequence of this T cell receptor beta chain was determined in a study of beta chain features in type 1 diabetes. Study-level background: Cell yields, gender and age were similar in healthy donors and patients.

Broader study findings: When VDJ junctions were examined, type 1 diabetes patients showed fewer insertions and more deletions. Among patients with Type 1 diabetes, TCRB CDR3s were moderately but significantly shorter in every one of the four CD4+ subsets.

Since all of the isolated RNA was reverse transcribed, expressed TCRB transcripts were what got sequenced. Produced via immunoSEQ multiplex PCR; TCRdb's table is partial and in-frame only. Counted here are 220,000 or so clones, over 65% occurring once; the ten biggest clones make up around 0.05%. Germline-derived CDR1 and CDR2 are GTSNPN and SVGIG (reference sequence). V gave up 3 bases and J gave up 3 bases, with 11 bases separating them. This CDR3 is 13 amino acids long. This clone was counted between two and nine times. Its antigen is undetermined. The sample comprised naive CD4+ T cells from blood. The genes are TRBV30 and TRBJ1-1, with a possible D match to TRBD1 (5 bases). The sequence derives from a man aged 25 to 40 in good health. CDR3 loop: CAWRKQGHTEAFF. The CDR3 DNA reads as TGTGCCTGGAGAAAGCAGGGTCACACTGAAGCTTTCTTT.